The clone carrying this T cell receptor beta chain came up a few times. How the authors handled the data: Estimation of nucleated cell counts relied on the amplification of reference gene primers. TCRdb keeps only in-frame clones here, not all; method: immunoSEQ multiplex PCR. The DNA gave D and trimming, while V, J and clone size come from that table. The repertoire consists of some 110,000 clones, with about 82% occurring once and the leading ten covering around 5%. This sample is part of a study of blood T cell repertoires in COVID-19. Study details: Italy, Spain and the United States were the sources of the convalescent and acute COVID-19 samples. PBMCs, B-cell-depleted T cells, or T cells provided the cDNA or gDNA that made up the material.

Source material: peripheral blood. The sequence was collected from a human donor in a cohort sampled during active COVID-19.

Here the CDR3 DNA reads TGTGCCAGCAGTTACTCCAGAACTCAGCCCCAGCATTTT. Translating gives CASSYSRTQPQHF. The genes are TRBV6-5 and TRBJ1-5; D is uncertain. V was shortened by 0 bases and J by 6 bases, with 6 bases between the two germline ends. Looked up from germline, CDR1 is MNHEY and CDR2 is SVGAGI. The CDR3 runs 13 residues.